This T cell receptor beta chain emerged from a study of identical twins. TCRdb itself ran the 5' RACE reads through MiXCR, one entry per CDR3 protein. The sample lists about 460,000 distinct CDR3 sequences, 13% to 15% occurring once. V was pared by 4 bases and J by 6 bases, with 6 bases of the junction left unmatched. The CDR3 loop spans 13 amino acids. Germline values: CDR1 LGHNA, CDR2 YNFKEQ. The same specimen was also included in a second study, on yellow fever vaccine responses in identical twins.

Source material: CD4+ T cells sorted from blood. The J gene is TRBJ2-7, the V gene TRBV4-2; the match to TRBD2 covers 7 bases. This TCR was sampled from a woman aged 18-29 years in good health. The CDR3 is CASSLTGGVEQYF. As DNA, the CDR3 is TGTGCCAGCAGCCTCACTGGGGGGGTCGAGCAGTACTTC.